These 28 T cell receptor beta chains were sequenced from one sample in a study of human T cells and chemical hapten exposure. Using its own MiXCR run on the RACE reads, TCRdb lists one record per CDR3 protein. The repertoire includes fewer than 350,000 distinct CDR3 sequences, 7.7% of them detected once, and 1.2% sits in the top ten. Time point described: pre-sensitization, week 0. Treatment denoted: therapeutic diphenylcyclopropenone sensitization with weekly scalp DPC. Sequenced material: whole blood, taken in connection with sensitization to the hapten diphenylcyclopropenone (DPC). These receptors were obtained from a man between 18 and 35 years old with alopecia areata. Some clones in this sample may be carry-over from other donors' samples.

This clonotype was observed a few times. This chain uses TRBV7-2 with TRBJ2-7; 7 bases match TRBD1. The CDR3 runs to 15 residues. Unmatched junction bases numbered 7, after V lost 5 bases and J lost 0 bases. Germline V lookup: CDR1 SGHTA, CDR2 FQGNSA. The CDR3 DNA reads TGTGCCAGCAGCCTCCGGGACAGTGCCTCCTACGAGCAGTACTTC. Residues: CASSLRDSASYEQYF.

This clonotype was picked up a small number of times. CDR3 region: CSVRPGQGTYEQYF. The CDR3 DNA reads as TGCAGCGTTCGTCCGGGACAGGGCACCTACGAGCAGTACTTC. The rearrangement joins TRBV29-1 to TRBJ2-7; TRBD1 matches 9 bases. V was pared by 5 bases and J by 2 bases, with 7 bases of the junction left unmatched. Per the germline V gene, CDR1 is SQVTM and CDR2 is ANQGSEA. This CDR3 is built from 14 residues.

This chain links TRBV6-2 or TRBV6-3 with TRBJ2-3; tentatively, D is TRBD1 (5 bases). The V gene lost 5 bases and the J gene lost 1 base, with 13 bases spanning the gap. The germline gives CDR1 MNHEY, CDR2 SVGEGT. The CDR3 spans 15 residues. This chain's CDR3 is CASSSDRLRTDTQYF. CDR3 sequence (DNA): TGTGCCAGCAGTAGCGACAGACTCCGCACAGATACGCAGTATTTT.

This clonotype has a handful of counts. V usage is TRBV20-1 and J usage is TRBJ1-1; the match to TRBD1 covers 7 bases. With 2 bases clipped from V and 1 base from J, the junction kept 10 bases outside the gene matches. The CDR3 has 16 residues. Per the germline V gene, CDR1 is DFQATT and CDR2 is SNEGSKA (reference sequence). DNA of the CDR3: TGCAGTGCTAGACGCGAAAACAGGGGTTCGAACACTGAAGCTTTCTTT. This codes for CSARRENRGSNTEAFF.

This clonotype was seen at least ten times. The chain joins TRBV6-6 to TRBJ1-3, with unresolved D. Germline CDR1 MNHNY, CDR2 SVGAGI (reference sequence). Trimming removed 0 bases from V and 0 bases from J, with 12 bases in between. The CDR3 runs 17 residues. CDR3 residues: CASSYSLLTGSGNTIYF. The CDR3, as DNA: TGTGCCAGCAGTTACTCGTTGCTAACGGGCTCTGGAAACACCATATATTTT.

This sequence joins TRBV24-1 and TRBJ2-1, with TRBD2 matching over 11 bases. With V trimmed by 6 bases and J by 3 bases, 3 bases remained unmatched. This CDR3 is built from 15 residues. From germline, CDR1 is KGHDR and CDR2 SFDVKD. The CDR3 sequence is CATSPGTSGYNEQFF. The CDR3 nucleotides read TGTGCCACCAGTCCCGGGACTAGCGGCTACAATGAGCAGTTCTTC.

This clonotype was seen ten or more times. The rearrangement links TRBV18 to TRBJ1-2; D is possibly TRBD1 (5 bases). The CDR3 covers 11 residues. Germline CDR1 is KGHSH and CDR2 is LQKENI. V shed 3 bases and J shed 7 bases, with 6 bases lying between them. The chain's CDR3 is CASSPRAGYTF. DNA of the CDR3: TGTGCCAGCTCACCCAGGGCTGGCTACACCTTC. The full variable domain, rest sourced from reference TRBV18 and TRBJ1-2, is NAGVMQNPRHLVRRRGQEARLRCSPMKGHSHVYWYRQLPEEGLKFMVYLQKENIIDESGMPKERFSAEFPKEGPSILRIQQVVRGDSAAYFCASSPRAGYTFGSGTRLTVV.

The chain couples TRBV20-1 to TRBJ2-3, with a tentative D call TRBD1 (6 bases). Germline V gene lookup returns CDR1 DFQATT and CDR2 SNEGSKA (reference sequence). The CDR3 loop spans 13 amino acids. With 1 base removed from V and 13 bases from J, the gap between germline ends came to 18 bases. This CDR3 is CSARADGGSEEYF. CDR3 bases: TGCAGTGCTAGAGCGGATGGGGGCTCAGAGGAGTATTTT.

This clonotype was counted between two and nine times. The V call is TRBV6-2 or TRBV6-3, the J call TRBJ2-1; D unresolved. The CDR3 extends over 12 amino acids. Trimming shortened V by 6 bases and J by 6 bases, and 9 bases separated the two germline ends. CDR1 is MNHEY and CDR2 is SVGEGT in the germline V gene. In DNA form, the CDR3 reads TGTGCCAGCAGCCTTTACCCCAATGAGCAGTTCTTC. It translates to CASSLYPNEQFF.

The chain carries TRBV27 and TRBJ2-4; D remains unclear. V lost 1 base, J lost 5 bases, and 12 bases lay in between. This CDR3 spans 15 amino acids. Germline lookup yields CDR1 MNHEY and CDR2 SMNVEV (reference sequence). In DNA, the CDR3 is TGTGCCAGCAGTTTATTACAGAAAGGTCAAAACATTCAGTACTTC. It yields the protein CASSLLQKGQNIQYF.

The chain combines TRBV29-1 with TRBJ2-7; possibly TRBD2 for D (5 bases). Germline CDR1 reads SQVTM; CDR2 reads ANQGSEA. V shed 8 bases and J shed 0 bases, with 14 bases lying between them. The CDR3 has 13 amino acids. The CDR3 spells CSIIQRHSYEQYF. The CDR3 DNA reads TGCAGCATAATACAGCGGCACTCCTACGAGCAGTACTTC.

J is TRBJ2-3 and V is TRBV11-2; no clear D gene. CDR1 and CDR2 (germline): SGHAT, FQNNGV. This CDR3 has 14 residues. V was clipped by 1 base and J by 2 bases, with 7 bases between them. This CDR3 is CASSLAIITDTQYF. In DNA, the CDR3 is TGTGCCAGCAGCTTAGCCATTATCACAGATACGCAGTATTTT.

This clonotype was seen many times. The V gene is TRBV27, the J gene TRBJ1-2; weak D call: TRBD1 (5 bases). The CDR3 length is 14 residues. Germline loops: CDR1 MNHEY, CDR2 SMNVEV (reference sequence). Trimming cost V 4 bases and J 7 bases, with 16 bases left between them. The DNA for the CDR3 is TGTGCCAGCAGTTGGGGGGGGAGGTCGACTGGCTACACCTTC. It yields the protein CASSWGGRSTGYTF.

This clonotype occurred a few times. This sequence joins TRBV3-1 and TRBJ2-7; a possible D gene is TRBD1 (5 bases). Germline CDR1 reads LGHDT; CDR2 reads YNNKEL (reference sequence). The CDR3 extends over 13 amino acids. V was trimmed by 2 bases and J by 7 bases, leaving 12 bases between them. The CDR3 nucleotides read TGTGCCAGCAGCCAAAATGTCAGGGATGAGCAGTACTTC. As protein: CASSQNVRDEQYF.

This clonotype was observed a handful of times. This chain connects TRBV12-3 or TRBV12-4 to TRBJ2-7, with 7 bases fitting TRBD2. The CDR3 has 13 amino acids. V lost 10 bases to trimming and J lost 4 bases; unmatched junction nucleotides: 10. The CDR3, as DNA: TGTGCCACTTCCCAGGCTAGCGGTTACGAGCAGTACTTC. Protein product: CATSQASGYEQYF.

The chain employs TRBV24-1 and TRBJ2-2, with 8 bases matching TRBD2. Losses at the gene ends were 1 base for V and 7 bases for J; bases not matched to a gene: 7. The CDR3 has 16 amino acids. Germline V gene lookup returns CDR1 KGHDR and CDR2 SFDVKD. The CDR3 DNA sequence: TGTGCCACCAGTGATTTATCGGGGGGGCCCGGCGGGGAGCTGTTTTTT. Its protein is CATSDLSGGPGGELFF.

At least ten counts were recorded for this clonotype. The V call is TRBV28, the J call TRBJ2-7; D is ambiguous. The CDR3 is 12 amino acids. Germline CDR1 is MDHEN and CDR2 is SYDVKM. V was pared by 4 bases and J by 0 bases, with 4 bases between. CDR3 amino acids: CASSSVSYEQYF. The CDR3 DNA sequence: TGTGCCAGCAGTTCCGTCTCCTACGAGCAGTACTTC.

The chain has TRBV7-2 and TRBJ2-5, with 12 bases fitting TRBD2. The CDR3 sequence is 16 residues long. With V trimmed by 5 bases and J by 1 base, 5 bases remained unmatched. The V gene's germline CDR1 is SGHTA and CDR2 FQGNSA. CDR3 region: CASSTSLAGGQETQYF. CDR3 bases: TGTGCCAGCAGCACCTCACTAGCGGGGGGCCAAGAGACCCAGTACTTC.

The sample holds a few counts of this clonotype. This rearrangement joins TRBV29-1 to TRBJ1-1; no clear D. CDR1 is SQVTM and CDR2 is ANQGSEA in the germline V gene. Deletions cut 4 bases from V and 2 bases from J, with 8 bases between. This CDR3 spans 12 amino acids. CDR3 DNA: TGCAGCGTTGCGGGTAGAAACACTGAAGCTTTCTTT. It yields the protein CSVAGRNTEAFF.

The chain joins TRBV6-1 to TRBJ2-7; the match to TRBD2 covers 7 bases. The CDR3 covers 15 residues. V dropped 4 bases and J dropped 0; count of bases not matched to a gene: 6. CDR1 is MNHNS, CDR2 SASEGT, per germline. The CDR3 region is CASSALALSSYEQYV. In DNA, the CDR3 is TGTGCCAGCAGTGCACTAGCGTTAAGCTCCTACGAGCAGTACGTC.

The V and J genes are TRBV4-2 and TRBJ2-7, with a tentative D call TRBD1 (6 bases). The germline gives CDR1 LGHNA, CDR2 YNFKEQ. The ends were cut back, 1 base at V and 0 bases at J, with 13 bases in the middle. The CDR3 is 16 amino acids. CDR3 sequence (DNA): TGTGCCAGCAGCCAAGCAGCAGGGGACGCCTCCTACGAGCAGTACTTC. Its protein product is CASSQAAGDASYEQYF.

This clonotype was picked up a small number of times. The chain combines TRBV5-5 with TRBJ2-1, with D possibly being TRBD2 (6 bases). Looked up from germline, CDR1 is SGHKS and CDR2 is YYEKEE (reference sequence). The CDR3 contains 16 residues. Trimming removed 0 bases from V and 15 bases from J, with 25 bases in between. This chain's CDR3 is CASSLARGTAREVGFF. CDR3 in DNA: TGTGCCAGCAGCTTGGCCCGCGGGACGGCGAGGGAAGTGGGGTTCTTC. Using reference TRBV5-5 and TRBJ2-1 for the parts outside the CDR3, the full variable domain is DAGVTQSPTHLIKTRGQQVTLRCSPISGHKSVSWYQQVLGQGPQFIFQYYEKEERGRGNFPDRFSARQFPNYSSELNVNALLLGDSALYLCASSLARGTAREVGFFGPGTRLTVL.

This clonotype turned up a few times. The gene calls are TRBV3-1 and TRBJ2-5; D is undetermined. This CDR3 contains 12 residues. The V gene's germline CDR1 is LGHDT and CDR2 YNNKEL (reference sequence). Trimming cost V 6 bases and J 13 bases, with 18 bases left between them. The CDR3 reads CASRPPYPSGYF. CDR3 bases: TGTGCCAGCAGACCTCCTTACCCGTCGGGGTACTTC.

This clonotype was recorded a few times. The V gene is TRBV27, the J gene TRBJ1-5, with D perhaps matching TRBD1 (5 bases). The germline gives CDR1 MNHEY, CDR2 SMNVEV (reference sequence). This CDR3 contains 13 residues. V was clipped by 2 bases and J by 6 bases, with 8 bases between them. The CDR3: CASSLGAAQPQHF. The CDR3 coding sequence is TGTGCCAGCAGTTTAGGGGCGGCTCAGCCCCAGCATTTT.

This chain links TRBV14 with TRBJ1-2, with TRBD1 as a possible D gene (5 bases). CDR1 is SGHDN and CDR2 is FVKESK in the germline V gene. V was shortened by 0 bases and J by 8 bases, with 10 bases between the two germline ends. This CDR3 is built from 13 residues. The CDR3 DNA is TGTGCCAGCAGCCAAGACAGGGTGAACGGCTACACCTTC. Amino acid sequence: CASSQDRVNGYTF.

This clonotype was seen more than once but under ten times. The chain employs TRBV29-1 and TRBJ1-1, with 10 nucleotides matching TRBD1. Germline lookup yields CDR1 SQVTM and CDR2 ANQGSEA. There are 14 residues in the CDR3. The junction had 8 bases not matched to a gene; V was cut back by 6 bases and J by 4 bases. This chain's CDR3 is CSVDRGTGVTEAFF. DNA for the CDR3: TGCAGCGTCGACCGCGGGACAGGGGTCACTGAAGCTTTCTTT.

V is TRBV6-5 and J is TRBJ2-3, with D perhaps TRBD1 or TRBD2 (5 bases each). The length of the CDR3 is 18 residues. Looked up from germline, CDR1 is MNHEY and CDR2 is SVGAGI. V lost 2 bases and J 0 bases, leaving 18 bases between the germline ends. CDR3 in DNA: TGTGCCAGCAGTTACGGGACGACTTCGGCAGCCAGCACAGATACGCAGTATTTT. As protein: CASSYGTTSAASTDTQYF.

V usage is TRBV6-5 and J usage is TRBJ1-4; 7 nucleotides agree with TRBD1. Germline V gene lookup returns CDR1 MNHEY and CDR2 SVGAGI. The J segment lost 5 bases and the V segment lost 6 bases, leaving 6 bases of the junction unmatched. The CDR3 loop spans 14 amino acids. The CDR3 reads CASRPGQINEKLFF. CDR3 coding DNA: TGTGCCAGCAGACCGGGACAGATAAATGAAAAACTGTTTTTT.